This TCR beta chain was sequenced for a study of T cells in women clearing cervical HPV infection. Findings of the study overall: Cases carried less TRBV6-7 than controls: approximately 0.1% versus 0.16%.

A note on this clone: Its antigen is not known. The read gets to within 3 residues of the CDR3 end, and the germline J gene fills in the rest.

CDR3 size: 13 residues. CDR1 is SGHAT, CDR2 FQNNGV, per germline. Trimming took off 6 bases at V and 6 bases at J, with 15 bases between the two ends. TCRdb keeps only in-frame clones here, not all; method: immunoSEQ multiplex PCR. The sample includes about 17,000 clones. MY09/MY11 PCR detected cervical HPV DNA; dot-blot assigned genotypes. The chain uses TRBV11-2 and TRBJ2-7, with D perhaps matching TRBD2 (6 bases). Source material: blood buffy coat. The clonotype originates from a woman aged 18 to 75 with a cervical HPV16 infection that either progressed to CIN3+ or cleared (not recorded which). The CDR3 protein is CASSRSGPGEQYF. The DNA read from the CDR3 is TGTGCCAGCAGTCGTAGCGGCCCCGGCGAG.